Following are 18 T cell receptor beta chains from one sample sequenced in a study of blood T cell repertoires in COVID-19 (dated by TCRdb to 2019 to 2021). Receptor amplification or capture employed the immunoSEQ multiplex PCR assay. Not all clones reach the TCRdb copy of this immuneACCESS table, which keeps in-frame sequences only. Checked studies attribute under half of the gap to unresolved V genes and leave the rest unexplained. The sample contains fewer than 650,000 clones, less than 90% of them found a single time. Of the sample, under 8.5% is held by the ten largest clones. What was sequenced was peripheral blood. These receptors all stem from a woman aged 45-65 years with COVID-19, enrolled during active disease.

V usage is TRBV13 and J usage is TRBJ2-1; 9 nucleotides match TRBD1. The CDR3 contains 16 residues. Germline V lookup: CDR1 PRHDT, CDR2 FYEKMQ (reference sequence). The ends lost 4 bases at V and 3 bases at J; junction bases unmatched: 7. This CDR3 is CASSSGTGRYYNEQFF. The CDR3 DNA follows: TGTGCCAGCAGCTCGGGGACAGGGCGATACTACAATGAGCAGTTCTTC.

The chain employs TRBV30 and TRBJ2-1; 9 nucleotides agree with TRBD2. Germline V gives CDR1 GTSNPN, CDR2 SVGIG (reference sequence). V shed 0 bases and J 9 bases; nucleotides not matched to a gene: 3. This CDR3 has 13 residues. The CDR3 spells CAWSVAGGIEQFF. The DNA for the CDR3 is TGTGCCTGGAGTGTGGCGGGGGGGATTGAGCAGTTCTTC.

The CDR3 DNA is TGTGCCAGCAGCTTAGTCAGGGGCTCTGGAAACACCATATATTTT. Amino acid sequence: CASSLVRGSGNTIYF. J is TRBJ1-3 and V is TRBV7-2; possible D gene TRBD1, 6 bases. This CDR3 spans 15 amino acids. CDR1 is SGHTA and CDR2 is FQGNSA in the germline V gene. The V gene lost 1 base and the J gene lost 0 bases, with 7 bases spanning the gap.

The V and J genes are TRBV28 and TRBJ2-7, with 9 bases fitting TRBD2. This CDR3 comprises 17 residues. Germline assignment: CDR1 MDHEN and CDR2 SYDVKM. Losses at the gene ends were 5 bases for V and 0 bases for J; bases not matched to a gene: 11. The CDR3 sequence is CASSGPGGSGGSYEQYF. The CDR3 nucleotides read TGTGCCAGCAGTGGTCCCGGGGGTAGCGGGGGCTCCTACGAGCAGTACTTC.

CDR3 DNA: TGTGCCAGCAGCCGACAGGCGAGCTATAATTCACCCCTCCACTTT. This codes for CASSRQASYNSPLHF. J is TRBJ1-6 and V is TRBV28; tentative D call: TRBD1 (6 bases). The V gene's germline CDR1 is MDHEN and CDR2 SYDVKM. The CDR3 runs 15 residues. V lost 6 bases to trimming and J lost 3 bases, with 12 bases between them.

The rearrangement joins TRBV5-5 to TRBJ2-1; 8 bases match TRBD1. Trimming took 3 bases from V and 5 from J; bases not matched to a gene: 1. CDR1 is SGHKS and CDR2 is YYEKEE in the germline V gene (reference sequence). The CDR3 runs to 13 residues. CDR3 nucleotides: TGTGCCAGCAGCTCGGGACAGGACAATGAGCAGTTCTTC. Amino acids: CASSSGQDNEQFF.

V usage is TRBV20-1 and J usage is TRBJ1-2; D not certain. Trimming cost V 3 bases and J 1 base, with 3 bases left between them. Per germline, CDR1 DFQATT and CDR2 SNEGSKA (reference sequence). The CDR3 runs to 11 residues. The CDR3 DNA reads TGCAGTGCTAGCTTTAACTATGGCTACACCTTC. It specifies CSASFNYGYTF.

The chain recombines TRBV29-1 with TRBJ1-2, with TRBD1 matching 8 bases. The CDR3 spans 14 residues. Germline loops: CDR1 SQVTM, CDR2 ANQGSEA. The V gene end was trimmed by 5 bases and the J gene end by 4 bases; junction bases not matched to a gene: 9. The CDR3 loop is CSVLFDRGGYGYTF. As DNA, the CDR3 is TGCAGCGTTTTATTCGACAGGGGTGGCTATGGCTACACCTTC.

The chain has TRBV5-1 and TRBJ2-1; D unclear. Germline V CDR1 and CDR2: SGHRS, YFSETQ. V dropped 2 bases and J dropped 3 bases, with 9 bases sitting between them. The CDR3 contains 14 residues. CDR3 sequence: CASSFAQFYNEQFF. DNA of the CDR3: TGCGCCAGCAGCTTCGCACAGTTCTACAATGAGCAGTTCTTC. The variable domain in full, with the rest retrieved from reference TRBV5-1 and TRBJ2-1, is KAGVTQTPRYLIKTRGQQVTLSCSPISGHRSVSWYQQTPGQGLQFLFEYFSETQRNKGNFPGRFSGRQFSNSRSEMNVSTLELGDSALYLCASSFAQFYNEQFFGPGTRLTVL.

This chain connects TRBV3-1 (or the pseudogene TRBV3-2) to TRBJ1-2, with no clear D. The V end was cut by 5 bases, the J end by 2 bases, with 6 bases between. There are 12 residues in the CDR3. CDR1 and CDR2 from the germline V gene are LGHDT and YNNKEL (reference sequence). The CDR3 bases are TGTGCCAGCAGCAGAGAGAACTATGGCTACACCTTC. Translation: CASSRENYGYTF.

This sequence joins TRBV30 and TRBJ1-5; no clear D. The CDR3 length is 12 residues. Germline lookup yields CDR1 GTSNPN and CDR2 SVGIG (reference sequence). The V and J ends lost 3 bases and 2 bases respectively, with 5 bases between them. This chain's CDR3 is CAWRRGNQPQHF. The CDR3, as DNA: TGTGCCTGGAGACGGGGCAATCAGCCCCAGCATTTT. Full variable domain (remainder filled in from reference TRBV30 and TRBJ1-5): SQTIHQWPATLVQPVGSPLSLECTVEGTSNPNLYWYRQAAGRGLQLLFYSVGIGQISSEVPQNLSASRPQDRQFILSSKKLLLSDSGFYLCAWRRGNQPQHFGDGTRLSIL.

The V gene is TRBV10-1, the J gene TRBJ2-1, with 9 bases fitting TRBD2. V trimming: 5 bases; J trimming: 4 bases; junction bases outside the gene matches: 3. CDR3 size: 14 residues. The germline V gene has CDR1 WNHNN and CDR2 SYGVQD (reference sequence). In DNA form, the CDR3 reads TGCGCCAGCAGTCTAGCGGGGCGTTACAATGAGCAGTTCTTC. Translation gives CASSLAGRYNEQFF.

This clone was observed a few times. This sequence joins TRBV3-1 (or the pseudogene TRBV3-2) and TRBJ1-2; D gene uncertain. V was trimmed by 1 base and J by 8 bases, leaving 14 bases between them. The CDR3 covers 14 residues. Per the germline V gene, CDR1 is LGHDT and CDR2 is YNNKEL (reference sequence). The CDR3 loop is CASSQVEGPIGYTF. The CDR3 DNA is TGTGCCAGCAGCCAAGTTGAGGGTCCGATAGGCTACACCTTC.

The chain joins TRBV6-5 to TRBJ2-3; no firm D call. V lost 6 bases to trimming and J lost 1 base, with 14 bases between them. This CDR3 is 15 amino acids long. Germline CDR1 MNHEY, CDR2 SVGAGI. CDR3 coding DNA: TGTGCCAGCAGCCACGTGGGCCCTCGCACAGATACGCAGTATTTT. Residues: CASSHVGPRTDTQYF.

This sequence joins TRBV3-1 (or the pseudogene TRBV3-2) and TRBJ2-3, with 8 bases fitting TRBD2. Germline CDR1 is LGHDT and CDR2 is YNNKEL (reference sequence). With V trimmed by 3 bases and J by 7 bases, 9 bases remained unmatched. This CDR3 comprises 15 residues. The CDR3 bases are TGTGCCAGCAGCCAGGGATTAGCGGGGACCTATACGCAGTATTTT. Protein sequence: CASSQGLAGTYTQYF.

The chain joins TRBV7-2 to TRBJ1-1, with D uncertain. V was trimmed by 1 base and J by 0 bases, leaving 6 bases between them. CDR3 size: 14 residues. Germline assignment: CDR1 SGHTA and CDR2 FQGNSA. The CDR3 DNA reads as TGTGCCAGCAGCTTAGAAACTTTGAACACTGAAGCTTTCTTT. Translation: CASSLETLNTEAFF.

The chain uses TRBV4-1 and TRBJ2-7, with TRBD1 matching over 11 bases. V was pared by 2 bases and J by 0 bases, with 9 bases of the junction left unmatched. The CDR3 covers 18 residues. Looked up from germline, CDR1 is MGHRA and CDR2 is YSYEKL. CDR3 coding DNA: TGCGCCAGCAGCCAACGGACAGGGGGCGGCCCGCTCTCCTACGAGCAGTACTTC. Translated: CASSQRTGGGPLSYEQYF.

This clone was observed a few times. CDR3 amino acids: CASSLGQKNGYTF. Here the CDR3 DNA reads TGTGCCAGCAGCTTGGGACAGAAGAATGGCTACACCTTC. The V and J genes are TRBV7-8 and TRBJ1-2, with 7 bases fitting TRBD1. CDR1 and CDR2 from the germline V gene are SGHVS and FQNEAQ. V trimming: 3 bases; J trimming: 6 bases; junction bases outside the gene matches: 4. The CDR3 consists of 13 residues.